These 20 T cell receptor beta chains were all obtained from the same sample, sequenced in a study of T cell repertoires in cytomegalovirus infection. TCRdb ran MiXCR on the reads and lists one entry per CDR3 protein. The sample has hundreds of thousands of distinct CDR3 sequences; roughly 31% are singletons. These TCRs are of unknown antigen specificity. The source was cultured CD8+ T cells from PBMCs, collected from culture after CMV antigen stimulation. Source of these receptors: a human donor in good health (CMV status not recorded). Some clones in this sample may be carry-over from other donors' samples.

The V call is TRBV4-1, the J call TRBJ2-7; perhaps TRBD1 as D (5 bases). Germline lookup yields CDR1 MGHRA and CDR2 YSYEKL. CDR3 length equals 16 residues. V lost 1 base, J lost 2 bases, and 15 bases lay in between. Written as DNA, the CDR3 is TGCGCCAGCAGCCAAGCAACTCAGGGTTTGGCCTACGAGCAGTACTTC. Residues: CASSQATQGLAYEQYF.

This clonotype was counted only a few times. V gene TRBV6-1 combines with J gene TRBJ2-7; weak D call: TRBD1 (6 bases). Trimming stripped 3 bases from V and 6 bases from J, with 21 bases between. Germline-derived CDR1 and CDR2 are MNHNS and SASEGT. This CDR3 spans 16 amino acids. CDR3 in DNA: TGTGCCAGCAGTGAGGATTGGGACAACCCGCCCCTCGAGCAGTACGTC. Protein sequence: CASSEDWDNPPLEQYV.

The chain is built from TRBV10-3 and TRBJ1-5, with D perhaps matching TRBD1 (5 bases). V was trimmed by 0 bases and J by 3 bases, leaving 18 bases between them. This CDR3 region has 18 residues. Germline V gives CDR1 ENHRY, CDR2 SYGVKD. CDR3 sequence reads: CAISESIVRRGTNQPQHF. In DNA form, the CDR3 reads TGTGCCATCAGTGAGTCGATAGTAAGACGGGGGACCAATCAGCCCCAGCATTTT.

This clonotype was observed a handful of times. The chain combines TRBV6-6 with TRBJ2-1, with D perhaps being TRBD1 or TRBD2 (5 bases each). CDR1 is MNHNY, CDR2 SVGAGI, per germline (reference sequence). CDR3 size: 15 residues. V lost 0 bases, J lost 5 bases, and 11 bases lay in between. CDR3 sequence: CASSYSAGTNNEQFF. For the CDR3, the DNA is TGTGCCAGCAGTTACTCGGCAGGGACCAACAATGAGCAGTTCTTC.

The rearrangement uses TRBV7-6 and TRBJ1-2; weak D call: TRBD1 (5 bases). Per the germline V gene, CDR1 is SGHVS and CDR2 is FNYEAQ. Deletions cut 5 bases from V and 4 bases from J, with 17 bases between. This CDR3 has 15 residues. The chain's CDR3 is CASSPTGGQGYGYTF. The CDR3, as DNA: TGTGCCAGCAGCCCTACCGGTGGACAAGGCTATGGCTACACCTTC.

This rearrangement joins TRBV6-2 or TRBV6-3 to TRBJ2-1; TRBD1 is a possible D gene (5 bases). The CDR3 is 12 residues long. Trimming took off 6 bases at V and 10 bases at J, with 13 bases between the two ends. Germline lookup yields CDR1 MNHEY and CDR2 SVGEGT. CDR3 in amino acids: CASSPDTPEQFF. The CDR3 region has the DNA TGTGCCAGCAGCCCGGACACCCCAGAGCAGTTCTTC.

The table lists this clonotype with many counts. The chain couples TRBV12-5 to TRBJ1-3; TRBD1 is a possible D gene (5 bases). The germline V gene encodes CDR1 LGHNT and CDR2 FRNRAP. Trimming took 6 bases from V and 0 from J, leaving 21 bases between them. The length of the CDR3 is 18 residues. The CDR3 reads CASGPGPWDLVSGNTIYF. The CDR3 bases are TGTGCTAGTGGGCCGGGACCTTGGGACTTGGTCTCTGGAAACACCATATATTTT.

The gene calls are TRBV7-9 and TRBJ1-2, with D unresolved. The CDR3 runs to 13 residues. V lost 4 bases, J lost 0 bases, and 6 bases lay in between. Germline CDR1 SEHNR, CDR2 FQNEAQ (reference sequence). The CDR3 DNA follows: TGTGCCAGCAGCTCTCAGGCTAACTATGGCTACACCTTC. It translates to CASSSQANYGYTF.

The V gene is TRBV13, the J gene TRBJ2-3; 10 bases match TRBD2. In germline, CDR1 is PRHDT, CDR2 FYEKMQ (reference sequence). V lost 5 bases, J lost 1 base, and 6 bases stayed unmatched. The CDR3 is 16 amino acids. This CDR3 is CASSPRGTSGTDTQYF. In DNA form, the CDR3 reads TGTGCCAGCAGCCCCCGGGGGACTAGCGGCACAGATACGCAGTATTTT.

This clonotype was detected a few times. The gene calls are TRBV11-3 and TRBJ2-3; a possible D gene is TRBD1 (5 bases). V lost 4 bases to trimming and J lost 2 bases, with 16 bases between them. Germline assignment: CDR1 SGHNT and CDR2 YENEEA. This CDR3 spans 16 amino acids. The CDR3 coding sequence is TGTGCCAGCAGCTCCGCGAAAAGGGGTGACACAGATACGCAGTATTTT. It yields the protein CASSSAKRGDTDTQYF.

The chain is built from TRBV4-3 and TRBJ2-3, with D tentatively TRBD1 (6 bases). Trimming pared 4 bases from V and 2 bases from J, leaving 13 bases between. CDR3 length: 15 amino acids. CDR1 and CDR2 (germline): LGHNA, YSLEER. CDR3 in DNA: TGCGCCAGCAGCCCGGGACACTTTGTCACAGATACGCAGTATTTT. Translated, it gives CASSPGHFVTDTQYF.

V gene TRBV7-9 combines with J gene TRBJ1-3; tentative D call: TRBD1 (6 bases). The V end was cut by 8 bases, the J end by 3 bases, with 17 bases between. CDR3 size: 15 residues. Germline loops: CDR1 SEHNR, CDR2 FQNEAQ (reference sequence). The CDR3 bases are TGTGCCAGCCTTCCCCCGGGGACACTTGGAAACACCATATATTTT. This translates into CASLPPGTLGNTIYF. The whole variable domain, remainder taken from reference TRBV7-9 and TRBJ1-3, is DTGVSQNPRHKITKRGQNVTFRCDPISEHNRLYWYRQTLGQGPEFLTYFQNEAQLEKSRLLSDRFSAERPKGSFSTLEIQRTEQGDSAMYLCASLPPGTLGNTIYFGEGSWLTVV.

This clonotype was seen a few times. This chain connects TRBV11-2 to TRBJ2-3; TRBD2 matches at 10 bases. The length of the CDR3 is 17 residues. Unmatched junction bases numbered 7, after V lost 1 base and J lost 3 bases. Germline V gives CDR1 SGHAT, CDR2 FQNNGV. This chain's CDR3 is CASSLVASGGLTDTQYF. The CDR3 region has the DNA TGTGCCAGCAGCTTAGTGGCTAGCGGGGGCCTTACAGATACGCAGTATTTT.

The chain is built from TRBV10-3 and TRBJ2-5, with 7 nucleotides matching TRBD2. This CDR3 spans 14 amino acids. With 4 bases clipped from V and 3 bases from J, the junction kept 5 bases outside the gene matches. Germline lookup yields CDR1 ENHRY and CDR2 SYGVKD. CDR3 in amino acids: CAISGDGGKETQYF. The DNA for the CDR3 is TGTGCCATCAGTGGAGACGGGGGGAAAGAGACCCAGTACTTC.

This clonotype was seen more than once but under ten times. The gene calls are TRBV6-5 and TRBJ1-3; weak D call: TRBD1 (5 bases). The CDR3 has 13 residues. Germline-derived CDR1 and CDR2 are MNHEY and SVGAGI. With 7 bases removed from V and 3 bases from J, the gap between germline ends came to 10 bases. The CDR3 DNA is TGTGCCAGCATGGCGGGGCTTGGAAACACCATATATTTT. Its translation: CASMAGLGNTIYF.

The chain is built from TRBV7-9 and TRBJ2-3; D remains unclear. Germline CDR1 reads SEHNR; CDR2 reads FQNEAQ (reference sequence). CDR3 length: 16 amino acids. Between the trimmed V and J ends, which lost 1 base and 5 bases, there was a span of 16 bases. The CDR3 protein is CASSLVGLGSLDTQYF. The CDR3 DNA follows: TGTGCCAGCAGCTTAGTTGGTTTGGGGTCCCTAGATACGCAGTATTTT.

This clonotype was recorded many times. This chain joins TRBV7-9 and TRBJ2-3, with 7 nucleotides matching TRBD2. This CDR3 is 15 amino acids long. Germline CDR1 and CDR2: SEHNR and FQNEAQ (reference sequence). V dropped 1 base and J dropped 2; count of bases not matched to a gene: 3. The CDR3 reads CASSLDRGVTDTQYF. DNA of the CDR3: TGTGCCAGCAGCTTAGACCGGGGGGTCACAGATACGCAGTATTTT.

This sequence joins TRBV11-2 and TRBJ2-7; 7 nucleotides align to TRBD2. This CDR3 is built from 13 residues. CDR1 is SGHAT, CDR2 FQNNGV, per germline. V shed 5 bases, J shed 3 bases, and the junction held 4 bases outside the gene matches. CDR3 region: CASSPGRHYEQYV. The CDR3 DNA follows: TGTGCCAGCAGCCCCGGGAGGCACTACGAGCAGTACGTC.

This clonotype was seen a few times. The gene calls are TRBV6-1 and TRBJ1-1; D perhaps matches TRBD1 (6 bases). The CDR3 is 14 residues long. Per the germline V gene, CDR1 is MNHNS and CDR2 is SASEGT. Trimming removed 4 bases at V and 0 bases at J, with 9 bases between. The CDR3 protein is CASSVDRMNTEAFF. The CDR3, as DNA: TGTGCCAGCAGTGTGGACAGAATGAACACTGAAGCTTTCTTT.

The chain combines TRBV7-9 with TRBJ2-5; TRBD1 matches at 8 bases. V lost 1 base to trimming and J lost 4 bases; unmatched junction nucleotides: 5. Germline V CDR1 and CDR2: SEHNR, FQNEAQ (reference sequence). This CDR3 spans 15 amino acids. This CDR3 reads CASSLVGTGLETQYF. CDR3 sequence (DNA): TGTGCCAGCAGCTTAGTTGGGACAGGTTTAGAGACCCAGTACTTC.